This T cell receptor (beta chain) derives from a study of T-cell reconstitution after alpha-beta-depleted transplantation in children. Unique molecular identifiers featured in how the TCRbeta library was prepared. TCRdb passed the PCR reads through MiXCR, listing each CDR3 protein once. The sample includes about 110,000 distinct CDR3 sequences, around 10% of them seen just once. The CDR3 length is 15 residues. J was trimmed by 3 bases and V by 0 bases; bases with no gene match: 3. Germline V lookup: CDR1 SGHRS, CDR2 YFSETQ. This clonotype was seen at least ten times. The chain employs TRBV5-1 and TRBJ2-1; the match to TRBD1 covers 7 bases. This TCR was sampled from a human donor who donated a stem cell graft to a child with acute lymphoblastic leukemia. Material: PBMCs from the stem cell graft donor, obtained from the stem cell graft. Here the CDR3 reads CASSLVGGNYNEQFF. The CDR3 nucleotides read TGCGCCAGCAGCTTGGTAGGGGGCAACTACAATGAGCAGTTCTTC.